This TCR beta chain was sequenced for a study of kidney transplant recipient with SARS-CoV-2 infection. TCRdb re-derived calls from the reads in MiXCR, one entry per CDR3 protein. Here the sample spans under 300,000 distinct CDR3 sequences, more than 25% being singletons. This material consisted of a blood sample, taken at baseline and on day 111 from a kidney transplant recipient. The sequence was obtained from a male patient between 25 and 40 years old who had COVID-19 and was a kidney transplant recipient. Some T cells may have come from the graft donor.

The DNA of the CDR3 is TGTGCCAGCAGCTTGATGAACCAAGAGACCCAGTACTTC. Protein: CASSLMNQETQYF. The chain is built from TRBV5-4 and TRBJ2-5; no firm D call. CDR1 is SGHNT and CDR2 is YYREEE in the germline V gene (reference sequence). V was pared by 1 base and J by 0 bases, with 4 bases between. The CDR3 spans 13 residues.